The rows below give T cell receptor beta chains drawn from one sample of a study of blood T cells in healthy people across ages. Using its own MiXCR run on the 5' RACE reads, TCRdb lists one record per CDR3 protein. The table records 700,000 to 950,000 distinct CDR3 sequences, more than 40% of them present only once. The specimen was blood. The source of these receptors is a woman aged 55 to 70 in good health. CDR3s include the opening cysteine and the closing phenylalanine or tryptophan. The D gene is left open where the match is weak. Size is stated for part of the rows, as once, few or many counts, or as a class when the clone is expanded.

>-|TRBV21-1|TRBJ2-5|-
CASSKGGDKSGSPIAGGKETQYF
TGTGCCAGCAGCAAAGGAGGGGACAAATCGGGCTCCCCTATAGCGGGGGGAAAAGAGACCCAGTACTTC
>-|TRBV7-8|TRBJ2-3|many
CASSKVKGPGRDTQYF
TGTGCCAGCAGCAAAGTTAAGGGACCGGGACGGGATACGCAGTATTTT
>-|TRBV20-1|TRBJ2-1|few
CSARNPDSYNEQFF
TGCAGTGCTAGGAACCCCGACTCCTACAATGAGCAGTTCTTC
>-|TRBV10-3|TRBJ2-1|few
CAISESFSHNEQFF
TGTGCCATCAGTGAGTCTTTTAGCCACAATGAGCAGTTCTTC
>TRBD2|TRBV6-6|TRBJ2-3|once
CASSYSPGGREADTQYF
TGTGCCAGCAGTTACTCTCCTGGCGGGAGGGAGGCAGATACGCAGTATTTT
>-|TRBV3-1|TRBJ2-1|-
CASSQYPDGSQFF
TGTGCCAGCAGCCAATATCCAGATGGGTCACAGTTCTTC
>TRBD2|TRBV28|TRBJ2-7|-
CASSSGGTSPYEQYF
TGTGCCAGCAGTTCCGGAGGGACTAGTCCCTACGAGCAGTACTTC
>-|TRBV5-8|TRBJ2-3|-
CASSPGIITDTQYF
TGTGCCAGCAGCCCAGGGATCATCACAGATACGCAGTATTTT
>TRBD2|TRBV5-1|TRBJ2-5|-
CASTLAGGETQYF
TGCGCCAGCACCCTAGCGGGGGGAGAGACCCAGTACTTC
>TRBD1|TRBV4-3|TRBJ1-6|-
CASSPTGGSPLHF
TGCGCCAGCAGCCCGACAGGGGGCTCACCCCTCCACTTT
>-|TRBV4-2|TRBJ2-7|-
CASSRSLYEQYF
TGTGCCAGCAGCCGATCCCTCTACGAGCAGTACTTC
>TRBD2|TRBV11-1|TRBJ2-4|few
CASSLAGLAGGNIQYF
TGTGCCAGCAGCTTAGCAGGACTAGCGGGAGGTAACATTCAGTACTTC
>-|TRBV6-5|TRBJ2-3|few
CASTKVGDTQYF
TGTGCCAGCACCAAAGTCGGAGATACGCAGTATTTT
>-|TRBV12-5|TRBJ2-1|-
CASGSKLDSSYNEQFF
TGTGCTAGTGGTTCAAAACTAGATAGCTCCTACAATGAGCAGTTCTTC
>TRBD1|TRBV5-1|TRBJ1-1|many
CASSLGQGQGTEAFF
TGCGCCAGCAGCCTCGGACAGGGGCAGGGAACTGAAGCTTTCTTT
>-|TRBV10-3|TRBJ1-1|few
CAIRGIITEAFF
TGTGCCATCAGGGGGATAATCACTGAAGCTTTCTTT
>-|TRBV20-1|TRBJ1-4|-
CGARSGARGEKLFF
TGCGGTGCTAGGTCGGGCGCTAGGGGCGAAAAACTGTTTTTT
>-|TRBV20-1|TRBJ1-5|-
CSATPRGMGQPQHF
TGCAGTGCTACTCCACGGGGGATGGGTCAGCCCCAGCATTTT
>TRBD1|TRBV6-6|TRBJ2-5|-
CASRPNDGQGTYF
TGTGCCAGCAGGCCCAACGACGGACAGGGAACGTACTTC
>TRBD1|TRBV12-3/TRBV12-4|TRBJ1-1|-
CASSSRTGRGAEAFF
TGTGCCAGCAGTTCTCGGACAGGGCGGGGGGCTGAAGCTTTCTTT
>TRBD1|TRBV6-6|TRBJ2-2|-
CASSLQGTYTGELFF
TGTGCCAGCAGTTTACAGGGGACCTACACCGGGGAGCTGTTTTTT
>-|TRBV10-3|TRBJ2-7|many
CAISGLAGYEQYF
TGTGCCATCAGTGGTTTGGCGGGATACGAGCAGTACTTC
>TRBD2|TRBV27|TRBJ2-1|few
CASQFSGTTYNEQFF
TGTGCCAGCCAGTTTAGCGGGACCACCTACAATGAGCAGTTCTTC
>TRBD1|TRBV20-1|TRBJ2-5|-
CSARDHWDSQETQYF
TGCAGTGCTAGAGACCATTGGGACAGCCAAGAGACCCAGTACTTC
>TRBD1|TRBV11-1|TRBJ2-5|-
CASSTHPTGDGATQYF
TGTGCCAGCAGCACCCACCCGACAGGGGATGGGGCGACCCAGTACTTC
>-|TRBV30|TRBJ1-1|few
CAWSVRGTEAFF
TGTGCCTGGAGTGTACGGGGAACTGAAGCTTTCTTT
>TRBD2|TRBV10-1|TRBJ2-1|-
CASSETSGANNEQFF
TGCGCCAGCAGTGAAACTAGCGGGGCAAACAATGAGCAGTTCTTC
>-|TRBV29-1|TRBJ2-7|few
CSVEPAVSYNEQYF
TGCAGCGTTGAACCGGCGGTATCCTACAATGAGCAGTACTTC
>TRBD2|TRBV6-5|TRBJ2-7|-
CASSYALGAGGIYEQYF
TGTGCCAGCAGTTACGCCTTGGGAGCGGGGGGGATTTACGAGCAGTACTTC
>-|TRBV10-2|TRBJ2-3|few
CASRRETDTQYF
TGCGCCAGCAGGCGGGAAACAGATACGCAGTATTTT
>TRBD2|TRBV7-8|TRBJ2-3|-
CASSYLAGGPDTQYF
TGTGCCAGCAGCTACCTAGCGGGGGGGCCAGATACGCAGTATTTT
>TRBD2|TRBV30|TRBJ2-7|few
CAWSVGGGWVYEQYF
TGTGCCTGGAGTGTTGGCGGGGGGTGGGTCTACGAGCAGTACTTC
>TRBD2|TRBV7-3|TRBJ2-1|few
CASSKRGGHIDEQFF
TGTGCCAGCAGCAAACGGGGGGGCCATATTGATGAGCAGTTCTTC